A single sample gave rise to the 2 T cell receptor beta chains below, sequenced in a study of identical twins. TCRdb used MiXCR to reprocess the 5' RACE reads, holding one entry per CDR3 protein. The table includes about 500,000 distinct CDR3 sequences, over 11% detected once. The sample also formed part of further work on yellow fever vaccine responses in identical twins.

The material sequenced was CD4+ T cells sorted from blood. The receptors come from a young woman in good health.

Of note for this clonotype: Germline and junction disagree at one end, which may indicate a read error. The CDR3 coding sequence is TGCGCCAGCAACTTGGGGCTAGCGGGCGTTAGCACAGATACGCAGTATTTT. It codes for CASNLGLAGVSTDTQYF. The chain carries TRBV5-1 and TRBJ2-3, with 8 nucleotides matching TRBD2. The length of the CDR3 is 17 residues. Per germline, CDR1 SGHRS and CDR2 YFSETQ.

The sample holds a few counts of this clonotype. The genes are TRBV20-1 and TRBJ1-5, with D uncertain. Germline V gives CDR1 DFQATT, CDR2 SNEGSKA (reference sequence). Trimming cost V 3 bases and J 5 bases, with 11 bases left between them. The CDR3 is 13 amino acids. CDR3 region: CSARGNDYQPQHF. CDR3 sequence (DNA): TGCAGTGCTAGGGGGAACGACTATCAGCCCCAGCATTTT.